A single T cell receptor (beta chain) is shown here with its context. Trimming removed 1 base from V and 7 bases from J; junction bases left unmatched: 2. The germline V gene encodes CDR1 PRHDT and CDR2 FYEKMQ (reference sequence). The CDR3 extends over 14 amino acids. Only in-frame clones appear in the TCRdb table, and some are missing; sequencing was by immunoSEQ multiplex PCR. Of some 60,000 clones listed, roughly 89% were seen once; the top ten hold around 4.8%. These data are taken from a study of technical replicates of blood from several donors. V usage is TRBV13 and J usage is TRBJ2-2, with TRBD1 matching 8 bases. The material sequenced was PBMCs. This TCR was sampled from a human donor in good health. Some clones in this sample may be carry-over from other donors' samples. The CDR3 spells CASSLDRGYGELFF. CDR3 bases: TGTGCCAGCAGCTTAGACAGGGGGTACGGGGAGCTGTTTTTT.